The TCR beta chain under discussion was sequenced for a study of CD8 T cells in ankylosing spondylitis. General study points: Both synovial fluid and blood in reactive arthritis had previously been reported to carry some motif variants.

One entry per CDR3 protein, called by TCRdb with MiXCR from the 5' RACE reads. The repertoire holds hundreds of thousands of distinct CDR3 sequences, with less than 10% as singletons. In germline, CDR1 is SGHTA, CDR2 FQGNSA. Trimming took off 1 base at V and 6 bases at J, with 14 bases between the two ends. The CDR3 is made up of 15 amino acids. With regard to this clonotype: Its antigen is unidentified.

This receptor was obtained from a male donor with ankylosing spondylitis or in good health (not recorded which). The material sequenced was blood, either unsorted or a sorted T cell fraction (not recorded which). The rearrangement joins TRBV7-2 to TRBJ2-3; D is possibly TRBD2 (6 bases). CDR3 region: CASSLGLGGGDTQYF. CDR3 DNA sequence: TGTGCCAGCAGCTTAGGGCTAGGCGGAGGGGATACGCAGTATTTT.